This TCR beta chain comes out of a study of CD8 T cells in ankylosing spondylitis (dated 2017 in TCRdb). Broadly, across the study: The study profiled T cell receptor beta repertoires in healthy donors and ankylosing spondylitis patients to find disease-linked TCR variants. The full study cohort comprised some 27 ankylosing spondylitis patients and 85 to 120 healthy donors. Samples of peripheral blood were taken, and for ankylosing spondylitis patients, synovial fluid was collected as well. Broader findings and caveats from the paper: The disease-linked clones were reported as significantly enriched in matched synovial fluid samples from ankylosing spondylitis patients. A TCR beta motif made up of 7 to 9 highly homologous amino acid variants appeared to be characteristic of blood from ankylosing spondylitis patients. Some TCR beta motif variants had previously been reported in synovial fluid and blood of reactive arthritis patients, which suggested common disease-initiation mechanisms. The disease-linked clones showed a CD8+ phenotype and occurred at relatively low frequencies in peripheral blood.

This sample was sequenced with an Illumina HiSeq 2500. Quantitative 5'-RACE with molecular barcodes was used to prepare TCR beta libraries. Per the source publication's procedure: Disease-linked TCR variants were identified with a new computational method built on a probabilistic model of VDJ rearrangement. Clones were called with MiXCR by TCRdb after fastp trimmed the public reads at Q25, and only in-frame beta chains were retained. Each CDR3 protein appears once, grouped with its most common genes and DNA. Clone size and V and J calls follow TCRdb, not the original study. The sample table holds about 42,000 distinct CDR3 sequences, of which approximately 2.6% were seen once. About 4.8% of the sample is held by the ten biggest clonotypes. The germline V gene provides CDR1 SGDLS and CDR2 YYNGEE. Counted from cysteine to phenylalanine, this CDR3 has 15 amino acids. The only DNA kept is the CDR3, 45 bases in frame from the first base. The trim is 6 bases for V and 1 base for J, with a gap of 15 bases between the germline ends.

This clonotype has ten or more counts. No cognate antigen has been identified for it. Base-call qualities are not available, and no considerably larger clone is one nucleotide away. Sequenced sample: blood, either unsorted or a sorted T cell fraction (not recorded which). The clonotype comes from a male donor with ankylosing spondylitis or in good health (not recorded which). The sequence is built from TRBV9 and TRBJ2-3; the D segment is perhaps TRBD1 or TRBD2, each sharing 5 matched bases. The CDR3 protein is CASNHDGDRTDTQYF. The DNA sequence follows: TGTGCCAGCAACCACGACGGGGACCGCACAGATACGCAGTATTTT.